This entry lists 2 T cell receptor beta chains sequenced from one sample in a study of cytomegalovirus exposure and HLA in healthy donors. 60 Vbeta and 13 Jbeta primers were used in PCR. Profiled with immunoSEQ multiplex PCR; TCRdb holds only in-frame clones, not every one. This sample carries 100,000 to 150,000 clones, around 77% of them seen once, and the ten largest clones take around 13%. The specimen was PBMCs. The source of these receptors is a middle-aged woman in good health and CMV-seropositive.

The V gene is TRBV27, the J gene TRBJ1-5; weak D call: TRBD1 (5 bases). Trimming took 0 bases from V and 2 from J, leaving 8 bases between them. The CDR3 totals 15 residues. Germline CDR1 and CDR2: MNHEY and SMNVEV (reference sequence). CDR3: CASSLSGQGNQPQHF. In DNA, the CDR3 is TGTGCCAGCAGTTTATCGGGGCAGGGCAATCAGCCCCAGCATTTT.

The DNA for the CDR3 is TGTGCCAGCAGCTTAGCGCAGCTAGCGGTCTACGAGCAGTACTTC. Protein: CASSLAQLAVYEQYF. The chain employs TRBV7-9 and TRBJ2-7, with 7 bases lining up with TRBD2. The CDR3 extends over 15 amino acids. Germline assignment: CDR1 SEHNR and CDR2 FQNEAQ (reference sequence). Germline trimming cut 0 bases from V and 3 bases from J; bases unmatched to any gene: 5.